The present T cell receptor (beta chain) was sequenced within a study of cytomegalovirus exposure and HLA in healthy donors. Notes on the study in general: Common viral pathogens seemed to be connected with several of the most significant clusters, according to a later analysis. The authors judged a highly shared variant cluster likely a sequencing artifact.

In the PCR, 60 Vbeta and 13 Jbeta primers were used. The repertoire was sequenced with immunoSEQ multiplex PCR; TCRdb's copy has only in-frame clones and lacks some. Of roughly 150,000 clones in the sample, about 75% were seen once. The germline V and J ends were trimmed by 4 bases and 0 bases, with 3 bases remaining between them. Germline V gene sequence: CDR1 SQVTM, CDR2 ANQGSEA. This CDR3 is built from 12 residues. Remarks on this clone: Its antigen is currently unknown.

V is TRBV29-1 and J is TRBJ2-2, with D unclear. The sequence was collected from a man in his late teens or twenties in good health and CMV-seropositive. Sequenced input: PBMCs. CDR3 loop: CSVAANTGELFF. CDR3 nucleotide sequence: TGCAGCGTTGCCGCGAACACCGGGGAGCTGTTTTTT.